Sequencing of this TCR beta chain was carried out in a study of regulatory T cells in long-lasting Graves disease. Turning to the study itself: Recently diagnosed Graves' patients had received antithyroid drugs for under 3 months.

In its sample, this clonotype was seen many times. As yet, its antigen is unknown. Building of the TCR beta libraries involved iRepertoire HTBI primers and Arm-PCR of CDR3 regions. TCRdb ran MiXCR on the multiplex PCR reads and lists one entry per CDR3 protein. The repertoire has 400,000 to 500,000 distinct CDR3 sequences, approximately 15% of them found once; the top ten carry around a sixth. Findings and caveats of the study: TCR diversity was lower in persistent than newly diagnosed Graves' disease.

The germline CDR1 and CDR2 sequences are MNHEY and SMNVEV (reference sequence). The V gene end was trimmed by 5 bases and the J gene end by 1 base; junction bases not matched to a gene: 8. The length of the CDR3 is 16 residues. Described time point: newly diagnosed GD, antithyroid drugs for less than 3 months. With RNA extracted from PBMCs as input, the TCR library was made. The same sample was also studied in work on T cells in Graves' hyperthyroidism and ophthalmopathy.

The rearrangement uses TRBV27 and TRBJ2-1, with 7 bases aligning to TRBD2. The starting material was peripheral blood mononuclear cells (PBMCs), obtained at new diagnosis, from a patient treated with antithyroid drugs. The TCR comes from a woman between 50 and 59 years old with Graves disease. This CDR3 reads CASSRKIAGSYNEQFF. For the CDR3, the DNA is TGTGCCAGCAGTAGGAAGATAGCGGGTTCCTACAATGAGCAGTTCTTC.